This entry describes one T cell receptor (beta chain). This clone occurred a few times. Its antigen has not been determined. Base qualities are not recorded, but no much larger clone differs from it by a single base. Each collaborating institution followed its own protocols to collect whole blood in K2EDTA tubes. For TCRbeta analysis, collaborators shipped samples as frozen whole blood, isolated PBMCs, or DNA extracted from either of those sample types. The source of the sample is a study of blood T cell repertoires in COVID-19 (dated by TCRdb to 2020 to 2022). At the level of the whole study: Samples from collaborators originated in the United States, Italy and Spain and spanned both the acute and convalescent phases of COVID-19. The prospective study material was composed of cDNA or gDNA derived from T cells, B-cell-depleted T cells, or PBMCs. The dataset comprised deeply sampled blood TCRbeta repertoires from subjects exposed to, actively infected with, or recovered from COVID-19. The repertoires were released in a freely available public database meant as a resource for research on the immune response to SARS-CoV-2. Samples came from the ongoing ImmuneRACE study (first 160 participants) plus 1,254 subjects from 6 global collaborators. The sample metadata nearly always contained a de-identified subject ID, COVID-19 status, age in years and sex. HLA class I and class II types, where available, came from metadata supplied by the sample provider rather than from assay-based typing.

Taken from cysteine to phenylalanine, the CDR3 has 13 residues. Of the read, only the CDR3 DNA is kept; its 39 bases are in frame from base 1. V and J are truncated by 4 bases and 4 bases respectively, leaving an intervening sequence of 8 bases. CDR1 is given as SEHNR and CDR2 as FQNEAQ, both from the germline V gene (reference sequence). Paper-wide results and their limitations: The amount of clinical and demographic metadata varied by source and participant and was provided uncurated.

The immunoSEQ Assay, a bias-controlled multiplex PCR, was used to amplify TCRbeta CDR3 regions from genomic DNA. For the original study's pipeline: The number of nucleated cells in each sample was estimated from the amplification of reference gene primers within the assay. Sequence reads were collapsed and filtered to measure the absolute abundance of every unique TCRbeta CDR3 rearrangement. For each sample, productive Simpson clonality was calculated as the square root of Simpson's diversity index across productive rearrangements. TCRdb's version of the immuneACCESS table is confined to in-frame rearrangements and falls short of the full clone set. An unresolved V gene accounts for under half of the shortfall where checked; the remainder is of unknown origin. For V, J and clone size, that table is used; D and trimming come from the DNA. This sample is represented by around 700,000 clones; over 80% of them were singletons. The ten top clones hold roughly 0.25% of the sample.

Specimen: peripheral blood. The receptor was derived from a woman under 30 with acute or convalescent COVID-19. Rearrangement joined TRBV7-9 to TRBJ1-5; TRBD1 is possibly the D segment (6 matching bases). The sequence in DNA is TGTGCCAGCAGCTCTCAGGGGAATCAGCCCCAGCATTTT. The translation is CASSSQGNQPQHF.